The T cell receptor (beta chain) under discussion was sequenced for a study of neoadjuvant anti-PD-1 for oral cavity cancer. Study-wide points: Higher pretreatment Treg/Th17 ratios tracked higher pretreatment blood clonality. With three patients per group, TCR findings need larger cohorts.

The CDR3 totals 16 residues. Germline V gene lookup returns CDR1 SGHNT and CDR2 YYREEE (reference sequence). V was pared by 0 bases and J by 9 bases, with 19 bases between. Sequenced by immunoSEQ multiplex PCR; TCRdb stores in-frame clones only, minus some. The table has fewer than 15,000 clones, roughly 74% seen once; the top ten hold 2.8%. Time point noted: after neoadjuvant nivolumab, at surgical resection. Stage II-IVA oral cavity squamous cell carcinoma was new and untreated by systemic or radiation therapy. The sample holds a few counts of this clone. The antigen is not known. The sequencing here drew on PBMCs, taken after nivolumab (anti-PD-1) treatment. This chain links TRBV5-4 with TRBJ2-4; tentative D call: TRBD1 (5 bases). The sequence derives from a person aged 35 to 85 with oral cavity squamous cell carcinoma. The CDR3 protein is CASSLGPQDRSGIQYF. The CDR3 bases are TGTGCCAGCAGCTTGGGACCACAGGATAGATCTGGCATTCAGTACTTC.